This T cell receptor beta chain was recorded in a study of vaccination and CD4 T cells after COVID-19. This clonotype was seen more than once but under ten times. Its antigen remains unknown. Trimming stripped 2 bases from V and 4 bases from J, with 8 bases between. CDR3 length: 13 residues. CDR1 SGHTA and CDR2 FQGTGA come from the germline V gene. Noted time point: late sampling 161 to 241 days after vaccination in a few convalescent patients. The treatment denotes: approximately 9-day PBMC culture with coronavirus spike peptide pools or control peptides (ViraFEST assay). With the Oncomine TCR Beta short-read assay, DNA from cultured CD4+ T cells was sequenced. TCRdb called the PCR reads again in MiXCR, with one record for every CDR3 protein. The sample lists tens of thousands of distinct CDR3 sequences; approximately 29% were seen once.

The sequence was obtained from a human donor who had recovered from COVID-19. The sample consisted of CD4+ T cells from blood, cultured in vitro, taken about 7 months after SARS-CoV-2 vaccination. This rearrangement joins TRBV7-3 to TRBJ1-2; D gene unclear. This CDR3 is CASSLGGRYGYTF. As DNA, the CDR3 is TGTGCCAGCAGCTTAGGTGGGCGCTATGGCTACACCTTC.